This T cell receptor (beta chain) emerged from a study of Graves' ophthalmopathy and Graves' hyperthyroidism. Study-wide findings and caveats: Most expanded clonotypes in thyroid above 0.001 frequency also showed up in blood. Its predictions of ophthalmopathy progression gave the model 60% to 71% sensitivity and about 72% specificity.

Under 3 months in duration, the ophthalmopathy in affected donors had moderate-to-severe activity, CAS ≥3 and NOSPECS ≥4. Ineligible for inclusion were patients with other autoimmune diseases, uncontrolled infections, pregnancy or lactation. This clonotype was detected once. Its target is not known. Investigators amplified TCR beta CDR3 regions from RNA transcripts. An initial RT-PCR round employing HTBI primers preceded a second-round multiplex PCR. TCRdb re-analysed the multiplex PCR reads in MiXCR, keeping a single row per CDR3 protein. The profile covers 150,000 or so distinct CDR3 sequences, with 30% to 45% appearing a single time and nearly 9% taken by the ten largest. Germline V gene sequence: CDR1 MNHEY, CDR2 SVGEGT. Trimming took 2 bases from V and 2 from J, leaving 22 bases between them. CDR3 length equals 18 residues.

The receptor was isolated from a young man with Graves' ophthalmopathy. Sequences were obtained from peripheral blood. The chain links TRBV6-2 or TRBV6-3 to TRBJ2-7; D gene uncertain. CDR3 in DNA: TGTGCCAGCAGTTACCGATTACCGACCGTGAATTCTGCCTACGAGCAGTACTTC. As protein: CASSYRLPTVNSAYEQYF.